This T cell receptor (beta chain) was obtained from a study of blood T cell repertoires in COVID-19. Background on the study: Some COVID-19 samples were acute and others convalescent; all came from the United States, Italy and Spain.

Germline assignment: CDR1 WNHNN and CDR2 SYGVQD (reference sequence). CDR3 length: 19 residues. Trimming stripped 0 bases from V and 5 bases from J, with 22 bases between. Original handling: The authors estimated nucleated cell counts from reference gene primer amplification. The table came from immunoSEQ multiplex PCR; TCRdb's copy has only in-frame clones and leaves some out. V and J calls and clone size are given by that table; D and trimming were obtained from the DNA. The sample yields over 100,000 clones, roughly 79% seen once. The chain joins TRBV10-1 to TRBJ1-4; maybe TRBD1 (6 bases). The source material was peripheral blood. The sequence was collected from a human donor in a cohort sampled during active COVID-19. In DNA form, the CDR3 reads TGCGCCAGCAGTGAGTCACGACAGGACTGCCACTACTTGAATGAAAAACTGTTTTTT. Its translation is CASSESRQDCHYLNEKLFF.